This T cell receptor (beta chain) originates from a study of T cell repertoires in aging, cancer and after chemotherapy. About the study: Donor ages fell into six groups from 30 or younger up to 70 or older. Pre- and post-chemotherapy samples were paired from glioblastoma patients treated with temozolomide-based therapy.

The template was genomic DNA from peripheral blood, not RNA. Rearranged V-D-J TRB sequences were amplified with a mixed TRB-A/B primer pool. TCRdb reprocessed the multiplex PCR reads with MiXCR, giving one entry per CDR3 protein. This table holds 1,500 to 2,000 distinct CDR3 sequences, 21% found once. This clonotype counts as medium-sized. Antigen: not known. Whole-study results and caveats: Age-matched healthy donors had significantly more diverse, less clonal blood TCR repertoires than untreated cancer patients.

The material sequenced was blood. The TCR was taken from a human donor with a solid tumor.

The CDR3 DNA reads as TGTGCCAGCAGTTGGGGGTATGGCTACACCTTC. Its translation: CASSWGYGYTF. The gene calls are TRBV14 and TRBJ1-2, with a tentative D call TRBD1 (5 bases). V was trimmed by 6 bases and J by 5 bases, leaving 7 bases between them. The CDR3 spans 11 residues. Germline loops: CDR1 SGHDN, CDR2 FVKESK. Full variable domain (outside the CDR3, taken from reference TRBV14 and TRBJ1-2): EAGVTQFPSHSVIEKGQTVTLRCDPISGHDNLYWYRRVMGKEIKFLLHFVKESKQDESGMPNNRFLAERTGGTYSTLKVQPAELEDSGVYFCASSWGYGYTFGSGTRLTVV.